Shown below are 12 T cell receptor beta chains from a single sample sequenced in a study of control samples from healthy donors and cancer patients. Sequenced by immunoSEQ multiplex PCR; TCRdb stores in-frame clones only, minus some. The sample holds about 130,000 clones; 85% to 95% are singletons and the top ten take approximately 0.57%. Sequences were obtained from PBMCs. The receptors were gathered from a man older than 75 with head and neck cancer.

The CDR3: CASSQDRRTSRSYNEQFF. In nucleotides, the CDR3 is TGTGCCAGCAGCCAAGATCGGAGAACTAGCCGATCCTACAATGAGCAGTTCTTC. The chain joins TRBV14 to TRBJ2-1; tentatively, D is TRBD2 (6 bases). Trimming shortened V by 0 bases and J by 1 base, and 16 bases separated the two germline ends. The CDR3 totals 18 residues. Germline values: CDR1 SGHDN, CDR2 FVKESK. The complete variable domain, with remaining parts taken from reference TRBV14 and TRBJ2-1, reads EAGVTQFPSHSVIEKGQTVTLRCDPISGHDNLYWYRRVMGKEIKFLLHFVKESKQDESGMPNNRFLAERTGGTYSTLKVQPAELEDSGVYFCASSQDRRTSRSYNEQFFGPGTRLTVL.

The CDR3 bases are TGCGCCAGCAGCTTCCCGGGGCAGGTGGAGACCCAGTACTTC. This gives the protein CASSFPGQVETQYF. The chain links TRBV5-1 to TRBJ2-5; D tentatively fits TRBD1 or TRBD2 (5 bases each). Trimming cost V 2 bases and J 5 bases, with 13 bases left between them. The CDR3 is 14 amino acids. Germline values: CDR1 SGHRS, CDR2 YFSETQ. Variable domain in full (rest from reference TRBV5-1 and TRBJ2-5): KAGVTQTPRYLIKTRGQQVTLSCSPISGHRSVSWYQQTPGQGLQFLFEYFSETQRNKGNFPGRFSGRQFSNSRSEMNVSTLELGDSALYLCASSFPGQVETQYFGPGTRLLVL.

The chain couples TRBV14 to TRBJ1-2; tentative D call: TRBD1 (5 bases). CDR1 SGHDN and CDR2 FVKESK come from the germline V gene. Trimming shortened V by 2 bases and J by 0 bases, and 10 bases separated the two germline ends. The CDR3 is made up of 15 amino acids. The CDR3 reads CASSQRWGTNYGYTF. The DNA for the CDR3 is TGTGCCAGCAGCCAAAGATGGGGGACTAACTATGGCTACACCTTC. Together with reference TRBV14 and TRBJ1-2, the CDR3 gives the full variable domain: EAGVTQFPSHSVIEKGQTVTLRCDPISGHDNLYWYRRVMGKEIKFLLHFVKESKQDESGMPNNRFLAERTGGTYSTLKVQPAELEDSGVYFCASSQRWGTNYGYTFGSGTRLTVV.

V gene TRBV15 combines with J gene TRBJ2-4; tentatively, D is TRBD1 (6 bases). Trimming took 4 bases from V and 2 from J, leaving 18 bases between them. In germline, CDR1 is LNHNV, CDR2 YYDKDF (reference sequence). The length of the CDR3 is 17 residues. CDR3 bases: TGTGCCACCAGCAAAGATTCCGGGACAATCACCAAAAACATTCAGTACTTC. Translation: CATSKDSGTITKNIQYF. The full variable domain, rest sourced from reference TRBV15 and TRBJ2-4, is DAMVIQNPRYQVTQFGKPVTLSCSQTLNHNVMYWYQQKSSQAPKLLFHYYDKDFNNEADTPDNFQSRRPNTSFCFLDIRSPGLGDTAMYLCATSKDSGTITKNIQYFGAGTRLSVL.

The chain has TRBV6-6 and TRBJ1-4; 8 bases line up with TRBD1. The length of the CDR3 is 14 residues. With V trimmed by 6 bases and J by 5 bases, 5 bases remained unmatched. Germline V gene data show CDR1 as MNHNY and CDR2 as SVGAGI (reference sequence). The CDR3 DNA reads as TGTGCCAGCAGGAGGACAGGGATCAATGAAAAACTGTTTTTT. Its translation: CASRRTGINEKLFF.

The chain recombines TRBV23-1 with TRBJ2-1; no reliable D call. TRBV23-1 is filed as an ORF, its function uncertain. The CDR3 has 9 residues. V was shortened by 9 bases and J by 10 bases, with 7 bases between the two germline ends. This CDR3 is CASPREQFF. The CDR3 DNA is TGCGCCAGTCCCAGGGAGCAGTTCTTC.

The V gene is TRBV11-3, the J gene TRBJ2-6; 7 nucleotides line up with TRBD1. Germline trimming cut 5 bases from V and 0 bases from J; bases unmatched to any gene: 4. This CDR3 is built from 16 residues. Germline assignment: CDR1 SGHNT and CDR2 YENEEA. This chain's CDR3 is CASSPGTASGANVLTF. As DNA, the CDR3 is TGTGCCAGCAGCCCCGGGACAGCCTCTGGGGCCAACGTCCTGACTTTC.

The CDR3 DNA is TGCGCCAGCAGCCCCTTCCCCGGGACAGGGGATACGGAGACCCAGTACTTC. Translation gives CASSPFPGTGDTETQYF. The rearrangement links TRBV4-1 to TRBJ2-5; 10 positions match TRBD1. Germline V lookup: CDR1 MGHRA, CDR2 YSYEKL. Unmatched junction bases numbered 13, after V lost 4 bases and J lost 5 bases. This CDR3 region has 17 residues.

The CDR3 bases are TGTGCCAGCAGCCCCTGGACAGGGTTTGGGAGGAGCGGAGAGACCCAGTACTTC. This encodes CASSPWTGFGRSGETQYF. The chain uses TRBV14 and TRBJ2-5; 8 bases are shared with TRBD1. This CDR3 comprises 18 residues. Germline-derived CDR1 and CDR2 are SGHDN and FVKESK. After removal of 4 bases from V and 4 bases from J, the junction contained 17 bases not matched to a gene. The variable domain in full, with the rest retrieved from reference TRBV14 and TRBJ2-5, is EAGVTQFPSHSVIEKGQTVTLRCDPISGHDNLYWYRRVMGKEIKFLLHFVKESKQDESGMPNNRFLAERTGGTYSTLKVQPAELEDSGVYFCASSPWTGFGRSGETQYFGPGTRLLVL.

The V call is TRBV5-1, the J call TRBJ1-1, with 8 bases lining up with TRBD1. The CDR3 has 14 residues. Germline CDR1 and CDR2: SGHRS and YFSETQ. The junction had 8 bases not matched to a gene; V was cut back by 5 bases and J by 5 bases. The CDR3 DNA follows: TGCGCCAGCAGTTTCACAGGGGGGAGGACTGAAGCTTTCTTT. Encoded protein: CASSFTGGRTEAFF.

Comments on this clone: A junction boundary mismatches the germline segment, possibly from a read error. V is TRBV6-4 and J is TRBJ2-7; D is uncertain. The CDR3 spans 12 residues. The V gene's germline CDR1 is MRHNA and CDR2 SNTAGT. The CDR3 region is CASSDPSDEQYF. In nucleotides, the CDR3 is TGTGCCAGCAGTGACCCCTCCGACGAGCAGTACTTC.

The chain employs TRBV5-1 and TRBJ2-3, with D possibly matching TRBD1 (6 bases). This CDR3 region has 14 residues. Between the trimmed V and J ends, which lost 4 bases and 2 bases, there was a span of 11 bases. From germline, CDR1 is SGHRS and CDR2 YFSETQ. The CDR3 protein is CASSRGTPTDTQYF. The CDR3 nucleotides read TGCGCCAGCAGCCGTGGGACACCCACAGATACGCAGTATTTT.